Shown below are 30 T cell receptor beta chains from a single sample sequenced in a study of Ad26.COV2.S vaccination and SARS-CoV-2 variants. The treatment was: 15 to 20 received Ad26.COV2.S at low or high dose, single or two shots; a few received placebo; per-sample allocation not given. Day 63 after the first injection of vaccine or placebo was the sampling time. Data came from immunoSEQ multiplex PCR; TCRdb stores just in-frame clones and leaves some out. The sample carries approximately 450,000 clones, 75% to 95% recorded once. The source material was peripheral blood, sampled in a trial of Ad26.COV2.S vaccine versus placebo. These receptors came from a person between 18 and 59 years old who received the Ad26.COV2.S COVID-19 vaccine or a placebo.

The V gene is TRBV7-6, the J gene TRBJ2-1; TRBD2 matches 10 bases. The CDR3 consists of 14 residues. Germline assignment: CDR1 SGHVS and CDR2 FNYEAQ. With V trimmed by 1 base and J by 6 bases, 0 bases remained unmatched. The DNA of the CDR3 is TGTGCCAGCAGCTTAGGACTAGCGGGCAATGAGCAGTTCTTC. It yields the protein CASSLGLAGNEQFF.

The rearrangement joins TRBV11-3 to TRBJ2-7; 15 bases align to TRBD2. CDR3 length: 16 residues. J gave up 5 bases and V 4 bases, and 6 bases lay outside the gene matches. The germline V gene has CDR1 SGHNT and CDR2 YENEEA. DNA of the CDR3: TGTGCCAGCAGCTCCGGACTAGCGGGAGGGCAGAACGAGCAGTACTTC. Translation: CASSSGLAGGQNEQYF.

This rearrangement joins TRBV6-2 or TRBV6-3 to TRBJ2-1; D not certain. Germline CDR1 and CDR2: MNHEY and SVGEGT. The CDR3 has 12 residues. V was pared by 8 bases and J by 9 bases, with 14 bases between. Written as DNA, the CDR3 is TGTGCCAGCGGTTCCAGTAGCTCTGAGCAGTTCTTC. Translating it yields CASGSSSSEQFF.

The chain links TRBV6-5 to TRBJ2-7; D perhaps matches TRBD1 (6 bases). The CDR3 extends over 15 amino acids. Between the trimmed V and J ends, which lost 0 bases and 1 base, there was a span of 10 bases. The germline V gene encodes CDR1 MNHEY and CDR2 SVGAGI. CDR3 DNA sequence: TGTGCCAGCAGTTACTCTGGGGGCGGATCCTACGAGCAGTACTTC. This translates into CASSYSGGGSYEQYF.

The J gene is TRBJ2-1, the V gene TRBV5-5; no firm D call. CDR3 length: 11 amino acids. V was shortened by 0 bases and J by 9 bases, with 4 bases between the two germline ends. From germline, CDR1 is SGHKS and CDR2 YYEKEE (reference sequence). CDR3 sequence: CASSLGVEQFF. The CDR3 DNA reads as TGTGCCAGCAGCTTGGGGGTTGAGCAGTTCTTC.

This clone appeared a single time. This chain connects TRBV7-9 to TRBJ2-4; no definite D call. This CDR3 is 15 amino acids long. In germline, CDR1 is SEHNR, CDR2 FQNEAQ (reference sequence). Trimming cost V 7 bases and J 0 bases, with 13 bases left between them. The CDR3 DNA follows: TGTGCCAGCACCCCTCCCCGGCTAGCCAAAAACATTCAGTACTTC. Its translation is CASTPPRLAKNIQYF.

This clone was seen once. V usage is TRBV5-8 and J usage is TRBJ1-5; D unresolved. Germline V gives CDR1 SGHTS, CDR2 YDEGEE. Trimming pared 0 bases from V and 3 bases from J, leaving 10 bases between. The CDR3 consists of 15 residues. In DNA, the CDR3 is TGTGCCAGCAGCTTGGTAGGGCAGAACAATCAGCCCCAGCATTTT. Its protein is CASSLVGQNNQPQHF.

The chain couples TRBV18 to TRBJ2-7, with D possibly being TRBD2 (5 bases). The CDR3 sequence is 13 residues long. V lost 3 bases to trimming and J lost 7 bases, with 13 bases between them. Germline CDR1 KGHSH, CDR2 LQKENI. CDR3 sequence reads: CASSPALPGEQYF. The DNA for the CDR3 is TGTGCCAGCTCACCGGCCCTCCCGGGGGAGCAGTACTTC.

This chain links TRBV12-3 or TRBV12-4 with TRBJ2-3; D is possibly TRBD1 (5 bases). With 5 bases removed from V and 9 bases from J, the gap between germline ends came to 15 bases. CDR3 length: 13 amino acids. Here the CDR3 DNA reads TGTGCCAGCAGTCGGCCACGGACATCCACGCAGTATTTT. Its protein is CASSRPRTSTQYF.

This clone showed up just once. The V and J genes are TRBV30 and TRBJ2-3; no firm D call. V was trimmed by 3 bases and J by 0 bases, leaving 13 bases between them. From germline, CDR1 is GTSNPN and CDR2 SVGIG (reference sequence). This CDR3 region has 15 residues. CDR3 coding DNA: TGTGCCTGGAGCTGGGGAACCCTCAGCACAGATACGCAGTATTTT. Amino acid sequence: CAWSWGTLSTDTQYF.

The chain couples TRBV5-1 to TRBJ1-1; 7 positions match TRBD1. There are 15 residues in the CDR3. The trim removed 3 bases at V and 1 base at J, leaving 6 bases unmatched. Germline V CDR1 and CDR2: SGHRS, YFSETQ. The CDR3 loop reads CASSWAGTANTEAFF. CDR3 bases: TGCGCCAGCAGCTGGGCCGGGACAGCGAACACTGAAGCTTTCTTT.

The chain uses TRBV2 and TRBJ2-5; 12 nucleotides agree with TRBD2. The CDR3 is made up of 15 amino acids. V shed 5 bases, J shed 5 bases, and the junction held 6 bases outside the gene matches. Germline-derived CDR1 and CDR2 are SNHLY and FYNNEI. The CDR3 nucleotides are TGTGCCAGCAGTCTTCGGACTAGCGGGATTGAGACCCAGTACTTC. Amino acids: CASSLRTSGIETQYF.

The gene calls are TRBV6-2 or TRBV6-3 and TRBJ1-5, with TRBD1 matching 7 bases. This CDR3 spans 16 amino acids. The V gene end was trimmed by 5 bases and the J gene end by 1 base; junction bases not matched to a gene: 8. Per germline, CDR1 MNHEY and CDR2 SVGEGT. The CDR3 loop is CASSASTGWSNQPQHF. In DNA form, the CDR3 reads TGTGCCAGCAGTGCCTCGACAGGGTGGAGCAATCAGCCCCAGCATTTT.

The chain couples TRBV6-4 to TRBJ1-2, with D possibly being TRBD1 (5 bases). CDR1 is MRHNA, CDR2 SNTAGT, per germline. This CDR3 spans 15 amino acids. Trimming pared 5 bases from V and 3 bases from J, leaving 16 bases between. CDR3 nucleotide sequence: TGTGCCAGCAGTCCCGATATGGGGCTCGACTATGGCTACACCTTC. It codes for CASSPDMGLDYGYTF.

The rearrangement joins TRBV29-1 to TRBJ2-2; 11 bases line up with TRBD2. The V segment lost 7 bases and the J segment 6 bases; nucleotides outside the gene matches: 7. The CDR3 covers 14 residues. CDR1 is SQVTM, CDR2 ANQGSEA, per germline. CDR3 protein: CSAETSGVAGELFF. CDR3 DNA sequence: TGCAGCGCTGAGACTAGCGGGGTAGCCGGGGAGCTGTTTTTT.

The chain employs TRBV30 and TRBJ1-3; 7 bases match TRBD1. The ends lost 1 base at V and 1 base at J; junction bases unmatched: 4. The CDR3 spans 15 residues. Germline V gives CDR1 GTSNPN, CDR2 SVGIG (reference sequence). This chain's CDR3 is CAWSEGAASGNTIYF. The CDR3 DNA sequence: TGTGCCTGGAGTGAGGGGGCAGCGTCTGGAAACACCATATATTTT. Full variable domain (remainder filled in from reference TRBV30 and TRBJ1-3): SQTIHQWPATLVQPVGSPLSLECTVEGTSNPNLYWYRQAAGRGLQLLFYSVGIGQISSEVPQNLSASRPQDRQFILSSKKLLLSDSGFYLCAWSEGAASGNTIYFGEGSWLTVV.

The chain uses TRBV7-8 and TRBJ1-5; weak D call: TRBD1 (5 bases). V was shortened by 2 bases and J by 6 bases, with 11 bases between the two germline ends. Germline assignment: CDR1 SGHVS and CDR2 FQNEAQ. The CDR3 loop spans 14 amino acids. CDR3 sequence (DNA): TGTGCCAGCAGCTTAACTCGGGGCAGTCAGCCCCAGCATTTT. It codes for CASSLTRGSQPQHF. Full variable domain (remainder filled in from reference TRBV7-8 and TRBJ1-5): GAGVSQSPRYKVAKRGQDVALRCDPISGHVSLFWYQQALGQGPEFLTYFQNEAQLDKSGLPSDRFFAERPEGSVSTLKIQRTQQEDSAVYLCASSLTRGSQPQHFGDGTRLSIL.

The gene calls are TRBV3-1 (or the pseudogene TRBV3-2) and TRBJ1-2; 7 bases are a match to TRBD1. Germline trimming cut 3 bases from V and 4 bases from J; bases unmatched to any gene: 11. CDR1 LGHDT and CDR2 YNNKEL come from the germline V gene (reference sequence). The CDR3 contains 16 residues. CDR3 bases: TGTGCCAGCAGCCAGAACACAGGGGTAGAGGGCTATGGCTACACCTTC. Encoded protein: CASSQNTGVEGYGYTF.

This chain links TRBV6-2 or TRBV6-3 with TRBJ2-1; D tentatively reads TRBD1 or TRBD2 (5 bases each). This CDR3 has 11 amino acids. V gave up 2 bases and J gave up 12 bases, with 8 bases separating them. From germline, CDR1 is MNHEY and CDR2 SVGEGT. The CDR3 bases are TGTGCCAGCAGTTACGGGGCGGGGCAGTTCTTC. Translation gives CASSYGAGQFF.

The J gene is TRBJ1-5, the V gene TRBV19; D remains ambiguous. The germline V gene has CDR1 LNHDA and CDR2 SQIVND (reference sequence). V lost 3 bases and J 4 bases, leaving 7 bases between the germline ends. This CDR3 is 13 amino acids long. The CDR3 spells CASSIVPNQPQHF. The CDR3 DNA is TGTGCCAGTAGTATTGTCCCAAATCAGCCCCAGCATTTT.

CDR3 coding DNA: TGCGCCAGCAGCTTCAAGGATACGCAGTATTTT. Protein product: CASSFKDTQYF. The rearrangement uses TRBV5-1 and TRBJ2-3; no clear D gene. V was cut by 2 bases and J by 6 bases, with 4 bases left in between. There are 11 residues in the CDR3. CDR1 SGHRS and CDR2 YFSETQ come from the germline V gene.

The V and J genes are TRBV29-1 and TRBJ2-5; D may match TRBD1 or TRBD2 (5 bases each). Trimming took 7 bases from V and 4 from J, leaving 13 bases between them. This CDR3 comprises 12 residues. The germline CDR1 and CDR2 sequences are SQVTM and ANQGSEA. The CDR3 DNA sequence: TGCAGCGCCCGGGACCCCGGAGAGACCCAGTACTTC. Amino acid sequence: CSARDPGETQYF.

The chain combines TRBV6-2 or TRBV6-3 with TRBJ1-5, with 8 bases identical to TRBD1. The V and J ends lost 5 bases and 5 bases, in that order; junction bases with no gene match: 5. The CDR3 length is 14 residues. Germline CDR1 MNHEY, CDR2 SVGEGT. CDR3 sequence: CASSRQGLDQPQHF. CDR3 bases: TGTGCCAGCAGTAGACAGGGGTTGGATCAGCCCCAGCATTTT.

The chain joins TRBV12-5 to TRBJ1-4; TRBD1 agrees at 9 bases. The CDR3 runs to 16 residues. Germline CDR1 is LGHNT and CDR2 is FRNRAP. Trimming cost V 0 bases and J 8 bases; bases outside gene matches: 7. The CDR3 DNA follows: TGTGCTAGTGGTTTGGTAGGGACAGGGTCACGGGAAAAACTGTTTTTT. Its translation is CASGLVGTGSREKLFF.

The genes are TRBV6-2 or TRBV6-3 and TRBJ2-7; D remains unclear. CDR3 length: 13 amino acids. V was clipped by 7 bases and J by 2 bases, with 12 bases between them. In germline, CDR1 is MNHEY, CDR2 SVGEGT. The CDR3 protein is CASTPEPPYEQYF. The CDR3 DNA follows: TGTGCCAGCACCCCAGAGCCCCCCTACGAGCAGTACTTC.

This chain uses TRBV29-1 with TRBJ2-5; 8 bases agree with TRBD1. CDR3 length equals 14 residues. With 4 bases clipped from V and 9 bases from J, the junction kept 13 bases outside the gene matches. From germline, CDR1 is SQVTM and CDR2 ANQGSEA. CDR3 amino acids: CSVVHRGQVLSQYF. In DNA, the CDR3 is TGCAGCGTTGTCCACCGGGGACAGGTCCTCTCCCAGTACTTC.

The V call is TRBV11-2, the J call TRBJ1-4, with D possibly matching TRBD1 (5 bases). Germline CDR1 SGHAT, CDR2 FQNNGV. V shed 5 bases and J shed 7 bases, with 23 bases lying between them. The CDR3 extends over 17 amino acids. The CDR3 sequence: CASSPLRETARGEKLFF. In DNA, the CDR3 is TGTGCCAGCAGCCCCCTAAGGGAGACAGCGAGAGGTGAAAAACTGTTTTTT.

The rearrangement links TRBV27 to TRBJ2-5; D is ambiguous. In germline, CDR1 is MNHEY, CDR2 SMNVEV (reference sequence). The CDR3 sequence is 13 residues long. Trimming pared 6 bases from V and 5 bases from J, leaving 13 bases between. The CDR3 DNA is TGTGCCAGCAGCTTCGTAGATAGGGAGACCCAGTACTTC. Its translation is CASSFVDRETQYF.

V gene TRBV7-6 combines with J gene TRBJ1-1; no clear D. Germline CDR1 SGHVS, CDR2 FNYEAQ. Trimming pared 0 bases from V and 0 bases from J, leaving 8 bases between. This CDR3 contains 15 residues. CDR3 in DNA: TGTGCCAGCAGCTTAGCGGGGTTTTTGAACACTGAAGCTTTCTTT. This encodes CASSLAGFLNTEAFF.

The chain is built from TRBV5-1 and TRBJ1-2, with a tentative D call TRBD1 (5 bases). V was clipped by 1 base and J by 7 bases, with 14 bases between them. CDR1 and CDR2 from the germline V gene are SGHRS and YFSETQ. CDR3 length equals 14 residues. This CDR3 reads CASSLNAGKGGYTF. The CDR3, as DNA: TGCGCCAGCAGCTTGAACGCAGGGAAGGGTGGCTACACCTTC.